A selection of T cell receptor beta chains follows, all from one sample in a study of T cell changes during pregnancy in multiple sclerosis. Sequencing used immunoSEQ multiplex PCR; TCRdb keeps in-frame clones, though not all of them. The sample has about 33,000 clones, around 90% seen once. Sequencing used CD4+ T cells from peripheral blood mononuclear cells, obtained in the second trimester of pregnancy. Receptors originate from a female donor in good health, enrolled as a control in a pregnancy study. The CDR3 runs from the conserved cysteine through the conserved F or W. Fields, in order: J gene, V gene, clone size, CDR3 protein. The listing skips clone size in some rows; elsewhere it reads once, few, many or a size class.

j_gene: TRBJ2-1; v_gene: TRBV25-1; abundance: NA; CDR3aa: CASSGLGLANHEQFF
j_gene: TRBJ1-1; v_gene: TRBV19; abundance: NA; CDR3aa: CASSIGRVNTEAFF
j_gene: TRBJ1-2; v_gene: TRBV25-1; abundance: NA; CDR3aa: CASSDRGGGSYGYTF
j_gene: TRBJ2-3; v_gene: TRBV7-2; abundance: NA; CDR3aa: CASRRLVERGLTDTQYF
j_gene: TRBJ2-2; v_gene: TRBV4-2; abundance: NA; CDR3aa: CASSQDWTSGSSGELFF
j_gene: TRBJ2-7; v_gene: TRBV6-5; abundance: NA; CDR3aa: CASSYQGGSFYEQYF
j_gene: TRBJ1-1; v_gene: TRBV7-9; abundance: NA; CDR3aa: CASSPGPDRRGEAFF
j_gene: TRBJ2-1; v_gene: TRBV7-8; abundance: NA; CDR3aa: CASSLAGSGLAGAYEQFF
j_gene: TRBJ2-1; v_gene: TRBV5-1; abundance: NA; CDR3aa: CASSFAVGTGINEQFF
j_gene: TRBJ2-5; v_gene: TRBV27; abundance: NA; CDR3aa: CASSPKGSGGQETQYF
j_gene: TRBJ2-2; v_gene: TRBV19; abundance: NA; CDR3aa: CASSMEQGKGELFF
j_gene: TRBJ1-2; v_gene: TRBV4-1; abundance: NA; CDR3aa: CASSPGTDAYYGYTF
j_gene: TRBJ2-1; v_gene: TRBV19; abundance: NA; CDR3aa: CASMSRDSSSYNEQFF
j_gene: TRBJ1-2; v_gene: TRBV6-5; abundance: NA; CDR3aa: CASTRSGAGLGYTF
j_gene: TRBJ1-5; v_gene: TRBV19; abundance: NA; CDR3aa: CASSTQGGQGNQPQHF
j_gene: TRBJ1-1; v_gene: TRBV2; abundance: NA; CDR3aa: CASTWGQGGNTEAFF
j_gene: TRBJ2-3; v_gene: TRBV19; abundance: NA; CDR3aa: CASTGQGADTQYF
j_gene: TRBJ1-2; v_gene: TRBV19; abundance: once; CDR3aa: CASSIPGFGYTF
j_gene: TRBJ1-1; v_gene: TRBV5-5; abundance: NA; CDR3aa: CASSLDRMNTEAFF
j_gene: TRBJ1-1; v_gene: TRBV19; abundance: NA; CDR3aa: CASSNTQHTEAFF
j_gene: TRBJ1-1; v_gene: TRBV19; abundance: NA; CDR3aa: CASSISGMNTEAFF
j_gene: TRBJ1-2; v_gene: TRBV9; abundance: NA; CDR3aa: CASSLEASWATYGYTF